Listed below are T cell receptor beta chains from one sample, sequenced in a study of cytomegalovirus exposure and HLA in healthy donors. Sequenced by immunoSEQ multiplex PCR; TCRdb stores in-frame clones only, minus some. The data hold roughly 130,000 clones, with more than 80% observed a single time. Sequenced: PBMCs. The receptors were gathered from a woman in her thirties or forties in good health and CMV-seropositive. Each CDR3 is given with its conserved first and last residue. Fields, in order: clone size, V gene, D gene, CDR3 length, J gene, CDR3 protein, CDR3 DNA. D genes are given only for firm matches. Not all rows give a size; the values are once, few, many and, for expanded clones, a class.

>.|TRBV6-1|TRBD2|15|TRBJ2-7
CASRGTSGGAYEQYF
TGTGCCAGCAGAGGGACTAGCGGGGGTGCCTACGAGCAGTACTTC
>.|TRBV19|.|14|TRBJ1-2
CASSLERTNYGYPF
TGTGCCAGTAGTCTCGAGAGAACTAACTATGGCTACCCCTTC
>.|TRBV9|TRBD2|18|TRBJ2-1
CASSVAPTSGGSYNEQFF
TGTGCCAGCAGCGTAGCCCCGACTAGCGGGGGCTCCTACAATGAGCAGTTCTTC
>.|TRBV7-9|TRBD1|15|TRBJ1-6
CASSLPGTGFSPLHF
TGTGCCAGCAGCTTACCCGGGACAGGTTTTTCACCCCTCCACTTT
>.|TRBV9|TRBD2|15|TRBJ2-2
CASSVDFGTSGELFF
TGTGCCAGCAGCGTAGATTTCGGGACTAGTGGGGAGCTGTTTTTT
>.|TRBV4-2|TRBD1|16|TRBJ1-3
CASSQGDRAITNTIYF
TGTGCCAGCAGCCAAGGGGACAGGGCCATCACAAACACCATATATTTT
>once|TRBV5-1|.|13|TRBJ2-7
CASKGASSYEQYF
TGCGCCAGCAAAGGGGCCAGCTCCTACGAGCAGTACTTC
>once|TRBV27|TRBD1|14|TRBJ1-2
CASSLTDRGYGYTF
TGTGCCAGCAGTTTAACTGACAGGGGCTATGGCTACACCTTC
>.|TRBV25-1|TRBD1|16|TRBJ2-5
CASSLGTGGPGATQYF
TGTGCCAGCAGTCTGGGGACAGGAGGTCCCGGCGCTACCCAGTACTTC
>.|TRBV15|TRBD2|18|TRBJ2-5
CATSRELAGAVTEETQYF
TGTGCCACCAGCAGAGAACTAGCGGGAGCAGTCACCGAAGAGACCCAGTACTTC
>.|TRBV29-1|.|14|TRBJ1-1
CSAPATQGRTEAFF
TGCAGCGCCCCCGCTACACAGGGTAGGACTGAAGCTTTCTTT
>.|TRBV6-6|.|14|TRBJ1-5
CASSHGDRNQPQHF
TGTGCCAGCAGCCACGGGGATCGCAATCAGCCCCAGCATTTT
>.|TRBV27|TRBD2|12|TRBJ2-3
CASSAGADTQYF
TGTGCCAGCTCAGCGGGGGCAGATACGCAGTATTTT
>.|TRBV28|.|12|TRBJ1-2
CASNTPNYGYTF
TGTGCCAGCAATACACCTAACTATGGCTACACCTTC
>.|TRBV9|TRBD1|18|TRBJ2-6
CASRETGQVSSGANVLTF
TGTGCCAGCAGAGAAACGGGACAGGTGAGCTCTGGGGCCAACGTCCTGACTTTC
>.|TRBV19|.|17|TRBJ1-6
CASSRGSQQEYNSPLHF
TGTGCCAGTAGTAGGGGCTCCCAGCAAGAATATAATTCACCCCTCCACTTT
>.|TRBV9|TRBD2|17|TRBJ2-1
CASSVEPAGTSGNEQFF
TGTGCCAGCAGCGTAGAACCCGCCGGGACTAGCGGCAATGAGCAGTTCTTC
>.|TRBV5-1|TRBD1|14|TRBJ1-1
CASSTAGGRTEAFF
TGCGCCAGCAGCACCGCAGGGGGCCGCACTGAAGCTTTCTTT
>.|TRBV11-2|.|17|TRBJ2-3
CASSLVVSVGAPDTQYF
TGTGCCAGCAGCTTAGTCGTTTCGGTGGGAGCCCCAGATACGCAGTATTTT
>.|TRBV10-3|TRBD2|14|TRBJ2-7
CAISGTSGGYEQYF
TGTGCCATCAGTGGGACTAGCGGGGGCTACGAGCAGTACTTC
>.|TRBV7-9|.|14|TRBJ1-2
CASSPGQGNYGYTF
TGTGCCAGCAGCCCCGGACAAGGAAACTATGGCTACACCTTC
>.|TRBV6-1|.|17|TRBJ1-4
CASSEAAGVATNEKLFF
TGTGCCAGCAGTGAAGCAGCCGGGGTTGCAACTAATGAAAAACTGTTTTTT
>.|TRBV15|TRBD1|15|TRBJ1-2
CATSRDLTGDYGYTF
TGTGCCACCAGCAGAGATTTAACAGGGGACTATGGCTACACCTTC
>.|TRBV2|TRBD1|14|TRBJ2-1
CASRSTGVFDEQFF
TGTGCCAGCAGATCGACAGGGGTTTTCGATGAGCAGTTCTTC
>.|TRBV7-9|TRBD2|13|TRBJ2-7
CASSLERGREQYF
TGTGCCAGCAGCTTAGAGCGGGGGCGTGAGCAGTACTTC
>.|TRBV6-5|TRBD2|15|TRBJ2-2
CASSISGRDTGELFF
TGTGCCAGCAGTATTAGCGGGAGGGACACCGGGGAGCTGTTTTTT
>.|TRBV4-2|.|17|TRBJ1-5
CASSQVTGSPRGQPQHF
TGTGCCAGCAGCCAAGTCACAGGCTCCCCTAGGGGACAGCCCCAGCATTTT
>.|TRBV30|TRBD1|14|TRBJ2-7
CAWSPGQGACEQYF
TGTGCCTGGAGTCCGGGACAGGGGGCGTGCGAGCAGTACTTC
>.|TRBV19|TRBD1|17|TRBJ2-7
CASSPKEGGGYPYEQYF
TGTGCCAGTAGTCCAAAAGAAGGGGGCGGATACCCCTACGAGCAGTACTTC
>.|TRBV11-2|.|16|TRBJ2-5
CASSLSEGVAKETQYF
TGTGCCAGCAGCTTATCTGAAGGAGTAGCTAAAGAGACCCAGTACTTC
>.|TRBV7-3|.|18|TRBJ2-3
CASSLTRGRQTSTDTQYF
TGTGCCAGCAGCTTAACCCGGGGGAGGCAAACCTCCACAGATACGCAGTATTTT
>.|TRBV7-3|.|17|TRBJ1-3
CASSLTGQPNSGNTIYF
TGTGCCAGCAGCCTCACCGGACAGCCCAACTCTGGAAACACCATATATTTT
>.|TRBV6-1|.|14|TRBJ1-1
CASRKDSMNTEAFF
TGTGCCAGCAGAAAGGACAGCATGAACACTGAAGCTTTCTTT
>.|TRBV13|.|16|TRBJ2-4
CASTSRELLAKNIQYF
TGTGCCAGCACCTCGAGGGAACTCCTAGCCAAAAACATTCAGTACTTC
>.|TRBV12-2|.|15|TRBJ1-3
CASQALAGGGNTIYF
TGTGCAAGCCAAGCCCTGGCAGGGGGCGGAAACACCATATATTTT
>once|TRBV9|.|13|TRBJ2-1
CASSGNKDNEQFF
TGTGCCAGCAGCGGAAACAAAGACAATGAGCAGTTCTTC
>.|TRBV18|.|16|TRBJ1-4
CASSPQDPVTHEKLFF
TGTGCCAGCTCACCCCAGGATCCAGTCACCCATGAAAAACTGTTTTTT
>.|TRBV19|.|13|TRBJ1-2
CASSGHRNYGYTF
TGTGCCAGTAGTGGGCACCGAAACTATGGCTACACCTTC
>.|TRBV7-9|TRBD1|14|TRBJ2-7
CASSPGQGEYEQYF
TGTGCCAGCAGCCCCGGTCAGGGGGAATACGAGCAGTACTTC
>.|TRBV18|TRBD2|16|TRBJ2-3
CASSQGLAGETDTQYF
TGTGCCAGCTCACAAGGACTAGCGGGAGAGACAGATACGCAGTATTTT
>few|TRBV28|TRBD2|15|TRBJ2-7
CASSLGLAVTYEQYF
TGTGCCAGCAGTTTAGGACTAGCGGTTACCTACGAGCAGTACTTC
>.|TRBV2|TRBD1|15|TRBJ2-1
CASSPDRFTYNEQFF
TGTGCCAGCAGTCCGGACAGGTTTACCTACAATGAGCAGTTCTTC
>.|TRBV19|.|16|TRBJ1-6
CASSELKAGSNSPLHF
TGTGCCAGTAGTGAATTGAAGGCCGGGAGTAATTCACCCCTCCACTTT
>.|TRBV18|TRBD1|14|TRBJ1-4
CASSSPGTAYKLFF
TGTGCCAGCTCAAGCCCCGGGACAGCCTATAAACTGTTTTTT
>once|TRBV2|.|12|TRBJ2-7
CASSVEATEQYF
TGTGCCAGCAGTGTTGAAGCGACCGAGCAGTACTTC
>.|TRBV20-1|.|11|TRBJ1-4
CSAVMNGKLFF
TGCAGTGCCGTAATGAACGGAAAACTGTTTTTT
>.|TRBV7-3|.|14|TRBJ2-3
CASSPDSGADTQYF
TGTGCCAGCAGCCCAGACTCAGGGGCAGATACGCAGTATTTT
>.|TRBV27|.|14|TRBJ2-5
CASSLGASLETQYF
TGTGCCAGCAGTTTAGGAGCGAGTTTGGAGACCCAGTACTTC
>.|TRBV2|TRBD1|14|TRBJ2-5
CASRTRTGQETQYF
TGTGCCAGCAGGACGCGGACAGGCCAAGAGACCCAGTACTTC
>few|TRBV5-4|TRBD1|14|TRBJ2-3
CASSQGQGPDTQYF
TGTGCCAGCAGCCAGGGACAGGGCCCAGATACGCAGTATTTT
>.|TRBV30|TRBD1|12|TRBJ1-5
CAWGTVNQPQHF
TGTGCCTGGGGGACAGTCAATCAGCCCCAGCATTTT
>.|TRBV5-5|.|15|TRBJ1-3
CASSLQGRSGNTIYF
TGTGCCAGCAGCCTCCAGGGGCGCTCTGGAAACACCATATATTTT
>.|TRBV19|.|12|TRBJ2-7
CASRGVAYEQYF
TGTGCCAGTAGAGGAGTTGCCTACGAGCAGTACTTC
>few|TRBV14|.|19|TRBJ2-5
CASSQDLRGSRPSQETQYF
TGTGCCAGCAGCCAAGATCTTCGCGGCAGCCGCCCTTCACAAGAGACCCAGTACTTC
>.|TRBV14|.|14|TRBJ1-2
CASSQVAGNYGYTF
TGTGCCAGCAGCCAAGTCGCAGGGAACTATGGCTACACCTTC
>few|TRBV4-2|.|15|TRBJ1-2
CASSQEAGDNYGYTF
TGTGCCAGCAGCCAAGAAGCAGGGGATAACTATGGCTACACCTTC
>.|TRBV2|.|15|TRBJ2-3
CASSGGASTTDTQYF
TGTGCCAGCAGTGGCGGGGCCTCTACCACAGATACGCAGTATTTT
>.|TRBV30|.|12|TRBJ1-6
CAWAGGGRALHF
TGTGCCTGGGCCGGAGGCGGGAGGGCCCTCCACTTT
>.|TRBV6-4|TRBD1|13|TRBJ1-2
CASSETGAYGYTF
TGTGCCAGCTCAGAAACAGGGGCCTATGGCTACACCTTC